Each of the 6 T cell receptor beta chains below was sequenced from the same sample in a study of cytomegalovirus exposure and HLA in healthy donors. Amplification used 60 Vbeta primers and 13 Jbeta primers. TCRdb's table, derived via immunoSEQ multiplex PCR, lists solely in-frame clones and lacks some. The sample includes roughly 180,000 clones, 78% of them seen just once. What was sequenced was PBMCs. The receptor source for this set is a woman aged 25 to 39 in good health and CMV-seropositive.

V usage is TRBV5-4 and J usage is TRBJ1-2, with 8 bases fitting TRBD1. J lost 0 bases, V lost 5 bases, and 6 bases had no gene match. In germline, CDR1 is SGHNT, CDR2 YYREEE (reference sequence). The CDR3 consists of 15 residues. CDR3 DNA: TGTGCCAGCAGGCCAGGGGGCCTGTCTAACTATGGCTACACCTTC. This encodes CASRPGGLSNYGYTF.

The chain combines TRBV20-1 with TRBJ1-1; unclear D gene. Per germline, CDR1 DFQATT and CDR2 SNEGSKA (reference sequence). Trimming stripped 3 bases from V and 8 bases from J, with 10 bases between. This CDR3 has 11 amino acids. The CDR3 region is CSASKLSEAFF. The CDR3 nucleotides are TGCAGTGCTAGTAAGCTCTCGGAAGCTTTCTTT.

This rearrangement joins TRBV6-1 to TRBJ1-5, with no clear D. Trimming pared 1 base from V and 7 bases from J, leaving 5 bases between. There are 12 residues in the CDR3. Germline loops: CDR1 MNHNS, CDR2 SASEGT. The CDR3 DNA reads TGTGCCAGCAGTGAAGGGCGGCAGCCCCAGCATTTT. It yields the protein CASSEGRQPQHF.

The J gene is TRBJ2-1, the V gene TRBV6-5; possibly TRBD2 for D (6 bases). Germline V gene lookup returns CDR1 MNHEY and CDR2 SVGAGI. The CDR3 is made up of 12 amino acids. V lost 11 bases and J lost 8, with 16 bases in between. The CDR3 bases are TGTGCCGCAAAGGGGCGGGATGATGAGCAGTTCTTC. Encoded protein: CAAKGRDDEQFF.

The CDR3, as DNA: TGTGCCAGCAGCGTCACCGGGACTATTAATGAGCAGTTCTTC. This sequence encodes CASSVTGTINEQFF. The chain recombines TRBV5-4 with TRBJ2-1, with 7 bases matching TRBD2. The CDR3 extends over 14 amino acids. V shed 4 bases, J shed 7 bases, and the junction held 8 bases outside the gene matches. Germline CDR1 SGHNT, CDR2 YYREEE (reference sequence).

As to this clone: The junction does not match germline at one end; this may be a read error. The genes are TRBV4-1 and TRBJ1-4, with 7 positions matching TRBD1. Germline V CDR1 and CDR2: MGHRA, YSYEKL. This CDR3 comprises 14 residues. CDR3 protein: CASSQGADRSLRVF. For the CDR3, the DNA is TGCGCCAGCAGCCAAGGGGCGGACAGGTCGCTGCGGGTTTTT.